This T cell receptor (beta chain) was identified in a study of blood T cell repertoires in COVID-19. Turning to the study itself: PBMCs, B-cell-depleted T cells, or T cells were the source of the cDNA or gDNA that made up the material.

Assay: immunoSEQ multiplex PCR; the TCRdb copy retains only in-frame clones and omits some. The data show some 57,000 clones, 85% to 90% seen once. Trimming removed 2 bases from V and 7 bases from J, with 16 bases in between. This CDR3 is 14 amino acids long. CDR1 is SGHTS and CDR2 is YDEGEE in the germline V gene. The sample was peripheral blood. V is TRBV5-8 and J is TRBJ2-7; D might be TRBD1 (5 bases). The clonotype originates from a man aged 70-80 years with acute or convalescent COVID-19. CDR3 amino acids: CASSLRQSSWEQYF. CDR3 DNA sequence: TGTGCCAGCAGCTTACGACAGAGCTCCTGGGAGCAGTACTTC.